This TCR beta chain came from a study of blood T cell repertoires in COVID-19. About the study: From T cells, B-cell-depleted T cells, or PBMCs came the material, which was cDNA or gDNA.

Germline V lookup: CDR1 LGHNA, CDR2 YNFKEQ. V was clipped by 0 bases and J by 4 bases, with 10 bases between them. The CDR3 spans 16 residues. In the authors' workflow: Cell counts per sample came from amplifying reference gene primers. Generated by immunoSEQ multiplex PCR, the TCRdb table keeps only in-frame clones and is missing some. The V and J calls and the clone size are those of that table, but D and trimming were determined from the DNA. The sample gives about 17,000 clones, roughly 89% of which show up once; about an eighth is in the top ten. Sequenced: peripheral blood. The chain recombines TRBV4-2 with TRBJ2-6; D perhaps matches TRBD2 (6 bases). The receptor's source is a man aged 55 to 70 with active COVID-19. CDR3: CASSQEEGPGANVLTF. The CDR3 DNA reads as TGTGCCAGCAGCCAAGAGGAGGGGCCCGGGGCCAACGTCCTGACTTTC.